A single sample gave rise to the 8 T cell receptor beta chains below, sequenced in a study of cytomegalovirus exposure and HLA in healthy donors. Primers for the PCR totalled 60 Vbeta and 13 Jbeta. TCRdb's table, derived via immunoSEQ multiplex PCR, lists solely in-frame clones and lacks some. The top ten hold approximately 1.5% of the sample, which has 150,000 to 200,000 clones, over 60% seen once. The sequenced material came from PBMCs. The receptors were sampled from a girl aged 10-17 years in good health and CMV-seronegative.

The chain links TRBV7-6 to TRBJ1-6; D not certain. CDR1 and CDR2 (germline): SGHVS, FNYEAQ. The CDR3 length is 14 residues. Trimming shortened V by 1 base and J by 11 bases, and 12 bases separated the two germline ends. CDR3 protein: CASSLGGESTPLHF. The CDR3 DNA sequence: TGTGCCAGCAGCTTAGGTGGGGAGTCGACACCCCTCCACTTT.

This clone has a handful of counts. This chain connects TRBV28 to TRBJ1-3; D may be TRBD1 (5 bases). Germline loops: CDR1 MDHEN, CDR2 SYDVKM. V shed 3 bases and J shed 2 bases, with 5 bases lying between them. This CDR3 has 13 amino acids. The CDR3 reads CASSFRAGNTIYF. CDR3 DNA: TGTGCCAGCAGTTTCAGGGCTGGAAACACCATATATTTT.

This sequence joins TRBV15 and TRBJ2-7, with D maybe TRBD1 (6 bases). The germline V gene has CDR1 LNHNV and CDR2 YYDKDF (reference sequence). Deletions cut 2 bases from V and 1 base from J, with 15 bases between. The CDR3 loop spans 16 amino acids. CDR3 nucleotide sequence: TGTGCCACCAGCAGAACTCCAGGGGCCGAGTCCTACGAGCAGTACTTC. It encodes CATSRTPGAESYEQYF.

The rearrangement joins TRBV30 to TRBJ2-5, with D maybe TRBD1 (6 bases). The DNA matches TRBJ2-7 better at its end, which makes the J call doubtful. Germline CDR1 reads GTSNPN; CDR2 reads SVGIG (reference sequence). CDR3 length: 14 amino acids. CDR3 in DNA: TGTGCCTGGAGTGAGGCCAGGGGTTGGTACGAGCAGTACTTC. Protein: CAWSEARGWYEQYF.

The chain joins TRBV11-2 to TRBJ1-2, with D maybe TRBD1 (5 bases). V was trimmed by 1 base and J by 7 bases, leaving 13 bases between them. Per germline, CDR1 SGHAT and CDR2 FQNNGV. The CDR3 length is 14 residues. The CDR3 coding sequence is TGTGCCAGCAGCTTAGGTGGTGGGGGGAGTGGCTACACCTTC. This encodes CASSLGGGGSGYTF.

The rearrangement uses TRBV7-9 and TRBJ1-1; D gene unclear. Looked up from germline, CDR1 is SEHNR and CDR2 is FQNEAQ (reference sequence). The CDR3 has 13 residues. V was clipped by 5 bases and J by 4 bases, with 11 bases between them. Here the CDR3 DNA reads TGTGCCAGCAGCGCGTCGGGTGGCACTGAAGCTTTCTTT. Translation: CASSASGGTEAFF.

The CDR3 loop is CASSPTRRGGANEQFF. CDR3 DNA: TGTGCCAGCAGCCCAACCAGGAGGGGCGGCGCGAATGAGCAGTTCTTC. V is TRBV9 and J is TRBJ2-1, with D perhaps TRBD2 (6 bases). The CDR3 contains 16 residues. Trimming stripped 4 bases from V and 7 bases from J, with 21 bases between. The germline V gene encodes CDR1 SGDLS and CDR2 YYNGEE.

With respect to this clone: One end of the junction does not line up with germline, which may come from a read error. This chain uses TRBV5-1 with TRBJ2-2, with no clear D. The germline gives CDR1 SGHRS, CDR2 YFSETQ. The CDR3 extends over 16 amino acids. CDR3 residues: CASSLGASSNTGELFF. The CDR3 nucleotides read TGCGCCAGCAGCTTGGGAGCATCTTCGAATACCGGGGAGCTGTTTTTT.